Below, one T cell receptor beta chain is given with its context. Original processing notes: For nucleated cells, counts were estimated from reference gene primer amplification. Generated by immunoSEQ multiplex PCR, the TCRdb table keeps only in-frame clones and is missing some. Clonal size and the V and J genes are those of that table, whereas D and trimming came from the DNA. The sample has under 95,000 clones; under 85% are singletons. CDR1 is SGHVS, CDR2 FNYEAQ, per germline. There are 15 residues in the CDR3. Trimming at V came to 5 bases and at J to 2 bases, leaving 7 bases not matched to a gene. The data were obtained in a study of blood T cell repertoires in COVID-19. Study at large: Nucleic acid was either cDNA or gDNA, and it came from T cells, B-cell-depleted T cells, or PBMCs.

This TCR derives from a woman in her seventies with acute or convalescent COVID-19. Sequenced: peripheral blood. The chain carries TRBV7-6 and TRBJ2-5; 8 bases line up with TRBD1. The chain's CDR3 is CASSPTRDRQETQYF. For the CDR3, the DNA is TGTGCCAGCAGCCCAACCCGGGACAGGCAAGAGACCCAGTACTTC.